This TCR beta chain is drawn from a study of early T cells in non-severe SARS-CoV-2 infection. Study background: Sequencing of bulk RNA from unsorted whole blood was done, without chain pairing.

Findings and limits, study-wide: Matching results from VDJdb favored anti-spike CD8 responses, leaving private and CD4 specificities undetected.

Unique molecular identifiers were affixed to single, distinct cDNA molecules. TCRdb re-derived calls from the 5' RACE reads in MiXCR, one entry per CDR3 protein. The repertoire holds about 110,000 distinct CDR3 sequences, with about 12% as singletons. This clonotype was picked up many times. The antigen is undetermined. Trimming cost V 6 bases and J 2 bases, with 13 bases left between them. CDR3 length equals 15 residues. The germline V gene has CDR1 SEHNR and CDR2 FQNEAQ (reference sequence). This chain links TRBV7-9 with TRBJ2-2, with a tentative D call TRBD1 (6 bases). The source material was whole blood. The TCR comes from an adult who was a healthcare worker with PCR-confirmed SARS-CoV-2 infection or an uninfected control (not recorded which). This chain's CDR3 is CASSYGQINTGELFF. The CDR3 coding sequence is TGTGCCAGCAGTTATGGACAGATTAACACCGGGGAGCTGTTTTTT.